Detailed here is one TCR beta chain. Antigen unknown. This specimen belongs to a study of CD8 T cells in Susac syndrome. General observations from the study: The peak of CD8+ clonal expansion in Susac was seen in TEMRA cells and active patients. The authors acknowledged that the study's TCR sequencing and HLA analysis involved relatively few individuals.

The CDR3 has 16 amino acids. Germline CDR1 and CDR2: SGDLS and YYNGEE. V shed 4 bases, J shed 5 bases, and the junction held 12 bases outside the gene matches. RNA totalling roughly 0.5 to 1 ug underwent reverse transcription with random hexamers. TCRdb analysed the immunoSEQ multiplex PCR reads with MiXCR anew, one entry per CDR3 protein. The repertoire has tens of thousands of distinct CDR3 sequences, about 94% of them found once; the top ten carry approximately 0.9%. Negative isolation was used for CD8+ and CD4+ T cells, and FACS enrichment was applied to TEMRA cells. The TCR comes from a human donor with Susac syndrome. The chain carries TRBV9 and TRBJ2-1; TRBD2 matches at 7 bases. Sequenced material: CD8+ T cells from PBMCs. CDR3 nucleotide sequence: TGTGCCAGCAGCCCCAACGGGGAGGGCCTCGACAATGAGCAGTTCTTC. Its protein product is CASSPNGEGLDNEQFF.